This T cell receptor (beta chain) was sequenced for a study of identical twins. Points on this clonotype: A single base separates this from a much larger clone, so it may be a read error.

Each CDR3 protein is one row after TCRdb ran MiXCR on the 5' RACE reads. Seen here are 1.5 million to 2 million distinct CDR3 sequences, around 33% observed once, and the top ten hold 0.27%. Trimming stripped 3 bases from V and 11 bases from J, with 13 bases between. This CDR3 is 12 amino acids long. The material sequenced was cord blood. This rearrangement joins TRBV12-3 or TRBV12-4 to TRBJ2-5; unclear D gene. The receptor's source is a newborn girl in good health. The DNA for the CDR3 is TGTGCCAGCAGTTTCCCCCTATATAAGCAGTACTTC. Amino acid sequence: CASSFPLYKQYF.